This T cell receptor beta chain was recorded in a study of Graves' ophthalmopathy and Graves' hyperthyroidism. Transcripts of RNA were the source for amplifying TCR beta CDR3 regions. Investigators did first-round RT-PCR with HTBI primers, then second-round multiplex PCR. TCRdb passed the multiplex PCR reads through MiXCR, listing each CDR3 protein once. Here the sample spans around 400,000 distinct CDR3 sequences, about 16% being singletons. This clonotype has a single count. Germline V gene data show CDR1 as DFQATT and CDR2 as SNEGSKA (reference sequence). V gave up 5 bases and J gave up 8 bases, with 21 bases separating them. This CDR3 is built from 14 residues.

This TCR was sampled from a woman in her late teens or twenties with Graves' ophthalmopathy. The V gene is TRBV20-1, the J gene TRBJ1-2; TRBD1 might be the D (5 bases). The sequencing input was peripheral blood. The CDR3 coding sequence is TGCAGTGCTCCCTTGGGCTGGGGTCGGACAGGCTACACCTTC. This codes for CSAPLGWGRTGYTF.